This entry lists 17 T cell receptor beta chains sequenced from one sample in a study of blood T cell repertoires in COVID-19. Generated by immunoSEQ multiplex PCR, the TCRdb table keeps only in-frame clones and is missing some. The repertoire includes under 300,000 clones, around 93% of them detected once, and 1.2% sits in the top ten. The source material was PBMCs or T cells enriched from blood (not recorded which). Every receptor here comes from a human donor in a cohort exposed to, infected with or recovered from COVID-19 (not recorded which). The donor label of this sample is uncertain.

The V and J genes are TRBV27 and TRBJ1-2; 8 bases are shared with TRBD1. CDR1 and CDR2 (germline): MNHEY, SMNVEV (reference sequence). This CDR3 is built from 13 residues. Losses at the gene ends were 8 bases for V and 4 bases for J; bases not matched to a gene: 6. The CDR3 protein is CASGGTGGYGYTF. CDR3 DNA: TGTGCCAGCGGTGGCACAGGGGGCTATGGCTACACCTTC.

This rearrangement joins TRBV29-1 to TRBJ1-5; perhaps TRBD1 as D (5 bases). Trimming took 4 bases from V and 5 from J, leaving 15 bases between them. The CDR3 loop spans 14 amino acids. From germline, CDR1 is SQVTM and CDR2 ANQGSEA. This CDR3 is CSVAGGALDQPQHF. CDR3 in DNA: TGCAGCGTTGCTGGAGGGGCCTTGGATCAGCCCCAGCATTTT.

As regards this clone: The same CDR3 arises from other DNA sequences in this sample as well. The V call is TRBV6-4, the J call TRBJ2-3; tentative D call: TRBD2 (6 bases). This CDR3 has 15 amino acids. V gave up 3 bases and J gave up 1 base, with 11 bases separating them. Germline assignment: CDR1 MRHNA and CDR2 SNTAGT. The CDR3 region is CASSERGGGTDTQYF. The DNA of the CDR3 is TGTGCCAGCAGTGAAAGGGGCGGGGGCACAGATACGCAGTATTTT.

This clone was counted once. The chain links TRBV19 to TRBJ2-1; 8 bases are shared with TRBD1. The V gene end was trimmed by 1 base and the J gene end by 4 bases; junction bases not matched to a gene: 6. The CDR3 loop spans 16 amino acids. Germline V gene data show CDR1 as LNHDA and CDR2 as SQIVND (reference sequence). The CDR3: CASSIGATGAYNEQFF. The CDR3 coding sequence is TGTGCCAGTAGTATAGGGGCGACAGGGGCTTACAATGAGCAGTTCTTC.

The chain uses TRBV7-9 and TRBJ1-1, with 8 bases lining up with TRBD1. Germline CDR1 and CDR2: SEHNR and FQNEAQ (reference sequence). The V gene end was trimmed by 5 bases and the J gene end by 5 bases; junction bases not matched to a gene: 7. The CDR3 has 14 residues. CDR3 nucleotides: TGTGCCAGCAGCACAAACAGGGGGGAGACTGAAGCTTTCTTT. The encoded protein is CASSTNRGETEAFF.

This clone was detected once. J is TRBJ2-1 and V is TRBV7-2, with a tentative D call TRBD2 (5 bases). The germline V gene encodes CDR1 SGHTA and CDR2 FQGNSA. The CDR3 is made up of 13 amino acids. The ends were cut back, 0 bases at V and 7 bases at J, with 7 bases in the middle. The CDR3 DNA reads TGTGCCAGCAGCTTAGCGCGCGGGAATGAGCAGTTCTTC. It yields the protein CASSLARGNEQFF.

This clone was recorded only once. CDR3 nucleotides: TGTGCCAGCAAGGCTAGCGGGGGCACAGATACGCAGTATTTT. It yields the protein CASKASGGTDTQYF. The chain joins TRBV9 to TRBJ2-3; TRBD2 agrees at 9 bases. Germline values: CDR1 SGDLS, CDR2 YYNGEE. With 6 bases clipped from V and 1 base from J, the junction kept 3 bases outside the gene matches. CDR3 length: 14 amino acids.

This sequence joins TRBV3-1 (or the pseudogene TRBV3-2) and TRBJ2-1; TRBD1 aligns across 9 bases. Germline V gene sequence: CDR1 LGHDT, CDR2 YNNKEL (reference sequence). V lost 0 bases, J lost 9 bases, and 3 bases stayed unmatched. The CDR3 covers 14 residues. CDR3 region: CASSQEDRGAEQFF. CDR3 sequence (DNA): TGTGCCAGCAGCCAAGAAGACAGGGGGGCTGAGCAGTTCTTC.

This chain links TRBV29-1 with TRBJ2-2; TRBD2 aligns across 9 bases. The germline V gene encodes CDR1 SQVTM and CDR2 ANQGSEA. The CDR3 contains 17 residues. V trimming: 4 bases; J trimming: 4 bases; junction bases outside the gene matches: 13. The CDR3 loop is CSVVSSGTSTITGELFF. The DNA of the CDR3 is TGCAGCGTTGTATCTTCCGGGACTAGCACGATCACCGGGGAGCTGTTTTTT.

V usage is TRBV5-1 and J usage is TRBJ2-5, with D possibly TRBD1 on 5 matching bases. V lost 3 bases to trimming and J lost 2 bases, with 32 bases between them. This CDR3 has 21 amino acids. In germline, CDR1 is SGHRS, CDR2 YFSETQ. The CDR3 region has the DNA TGCGCCAGCAGCTCGGACCCTATACAGGTGCCTGAGGTATGGGGACAAGAGACCCAGTACTTC. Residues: CASSSDPIQVPEVWGQETQYF.

CDR3: CASSQVPLGKAFF. The CDR3 DNA reads as TGCGCCAGCAGCCAAGTCCCCTTGGGCAAAGCTTTCTTT. The chain employs TRBV4-3 and TRBJ1-1, with unresolved D. Trimming shortened V by 1 base and J by 9 bases, and 12 bases separated the two germline ends. The CDR3 loop spans 13 amino acids. Germline-derived CDR1 and CDR2 are LGHNA and YSLEER.

CDR3 protein: CASSQGPLNYGYTF. The CDR3 coding sequence is TGTGCCAGCAGCCAAGGGCCTCTTAACTATGGCTACACCTTC. The chain uses TRBV3-1 (or the pseudogene TRBV3-2) and TRBJ1-2; D gene uncertain. The CDR3 consists of 14 residues. Between the trimmed V and J ends, which lost 1 base and 1 base, there was a span of 7 bases. Per germline, CDR1 LGHDT and CDR2 YNNKEL (reference sequence).

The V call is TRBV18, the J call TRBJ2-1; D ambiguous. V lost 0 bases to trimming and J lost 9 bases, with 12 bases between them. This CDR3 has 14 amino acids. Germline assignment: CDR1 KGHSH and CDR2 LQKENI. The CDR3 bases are TGTGCCAGCTCACCACCTTATCGAGGCAGTGAGCAGTTCTTC. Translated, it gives CASSPPYRGSEQFF.

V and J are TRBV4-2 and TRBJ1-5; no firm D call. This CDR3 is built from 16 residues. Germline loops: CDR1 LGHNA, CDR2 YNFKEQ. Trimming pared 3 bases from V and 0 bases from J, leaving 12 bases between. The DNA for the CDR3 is TGTGCCAGCAGCCAGGCTGGCGGGGTTAGCAATCAGCCCCAGCATTTT. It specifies CASSQAGGVSNQPQHF.

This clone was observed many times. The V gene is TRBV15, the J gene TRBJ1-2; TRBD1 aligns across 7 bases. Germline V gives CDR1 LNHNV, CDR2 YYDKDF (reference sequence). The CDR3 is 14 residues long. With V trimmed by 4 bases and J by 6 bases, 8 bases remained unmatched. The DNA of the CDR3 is TGTGCCACCAGCACCCGACTCACAGGGGATGGCTACACCTTC. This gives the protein CATSTRLTGDGYTF.

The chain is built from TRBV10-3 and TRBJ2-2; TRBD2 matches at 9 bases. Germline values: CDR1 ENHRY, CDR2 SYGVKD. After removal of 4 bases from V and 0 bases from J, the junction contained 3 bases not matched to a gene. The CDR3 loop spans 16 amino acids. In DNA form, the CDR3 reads TGTGCCATCAGTGTTAGCGGGGGCCCGAACACCGGGGAGCTGTTTTTT. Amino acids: CAISVSGGPNTGELFF.

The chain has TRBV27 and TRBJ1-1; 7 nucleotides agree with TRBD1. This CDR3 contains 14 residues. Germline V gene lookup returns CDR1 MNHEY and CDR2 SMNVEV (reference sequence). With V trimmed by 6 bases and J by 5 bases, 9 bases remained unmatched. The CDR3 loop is CASRRTGEATEAFF. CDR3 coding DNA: TGTGCCAGCAGGCGTACAGGGGAGGCGACTGAAGCTTTCTTT.